These 32 T cell receptor beta chains were sequenced from one sample in a study of cytomegalovirus exposure and HLA in healthy donors (dated by TCRdb to about 2017). Libraries were built with the immunoSEQ multiplex PCR assay. A mixture of 60 forward primers for TCR Vbeta segments and 13 reverse primers for TCR Jbeta segments was used in the multiplex PCR. Drawn from immuneACCESS, this table holds only the in-frame rearrangements with V and J called that TCRdb kept. Clones are partly lost; checked studies trace under half to an unresolved V gene and leave the rest unexplained. The sample contains about 120,000 clones, 17% of them found a single time. The top ten clonotypes cover 2.9% of the sample. The sample was PBMCs. These receptors all come from a female donor in good health and CMV-seropositive.

This clone was seen only a few times. The same CDR3 arises from other DNA sequences in this sample as well. The CDR3 coding sequence is TGCGCCAGCAGCTTGGCCCTCGGGACAGGCAATAATTCACCCCTCCACTTT. It is translated as CASSLALGTGNNSPLHF. This sequence joins TRBV5-1 and TRBJ1-6; 8 positions match TRBD1. The J segment lost 5 bases and the V segment lost 0 bases, leaving 7 bases of the junction unmatched. Germline loops: CDR1 SGHRS, CDR2 YFSETQ. The CDR3 has 17 amino acids.

V usage is TRBV27 and J usage is TRBJ2-1; 9 nucleotides match TRBD1. Germline V gene lookup returns CDR1 MNHEY and CDR2 SMNVEV (reference sequence). Unmatched junction bases numbered 10, after V lost 3 bases and J lost 4 bases. This CDR3 is 17 amino acids long. The DNA for the CDR3 is TGTGCCAGCAGTTTTCGGGTTGGGACAGGGACATACAATGAGCAGTTCTTC. Amino acid sequence: CASSFRVGTGTYNEQFF.

This clone came up a few times. The genes are TRBV7-2 and TRBJ1-6; 8 nucleotides agree with TRBD1. The trim removed 0 bases at V and 7 bases at J, leaving 5 bases unmatched. The CDR3 has 16 residues. Germline loops: CDR1 SGHTA, CDR2 FQGNSA. The CDR3 DNA reads as TGTGCCAGCAGCTTAGCGCTGCAGGGGGCGAATTCACCCCTCCACTTT. Protein sequence: CASSLALQGANSPLHF.

The rearrangement links TRBV4-2 to TRBJ2-5; TRBD2 matches at 8 bases. The CDR3 has 17 amino acids. CDR1 and CDR2 from the germline V gene are LGHNA and YNFKEQ. V shed 4 bases, J shed 3 bases, and the junction held 13 bases outside the gene matches. CDR3 in amino acids: CASSPDPFGTREETQYF. In DNA, the CDR3 is TGTGCCAGCAGCCCCGACCCTTTCGGGACTAGGGAAGAGACCCAGTACTTC.

This clone has more than one count but fewer than ten. The rearrangement links TRBV28 to TRBJ1-2, with 7 bases aligning to TRBD1. After removal of 5 bases from V and 8 bases from J, the junction contained 5 bases not matched to a gene. Germline V lookup: CDR1 MDHEN, CDR2 SYDVKM. There are 12 residues in the CDR3. The CDR3 region is CASSPRQGGYTF. The DNA for the CDR3 is TGTGCCAGCAGTCCAAGACAGGGAGGCTACACCTTC.

This clone was picked up a small number of times. V and J are TRBV4-1 and TRBJ2-5; D possibly corresponds to TRBD2 (6 bases). Germline V gene data show CDR1 as MGHRA and CDR2 as YSYEKL. The CDR3 sequence is 17 residues long. The V and J ends lost 1 base and 1 base respectively, with 16 bases between them. The CDR3 here is CASSQGGFGGAQETQYF. In nucleotides, the CDR3 is TGCGCCAGCAGCCAAGGAGGCTTCGGGGGAGCCCAAGAGACCCAGTACTTC.

DNA for the CDR3: TGTGCCAGCAGCTTAGTGGGGACAGGTTCCGCGAACACCGGGGAGCTGTTTTTT. As protein: CASSLVGTGSANTGELFF. The V and J genes are TRBV7-7 and TRBJ2-2; 8 bases fit TRBD1. There are 18 residues in the CDR3. V shed 1 base, J shed 0 bases, and the junction held 7 bases outside the gene matches. Looked up from germline, CDR1 is SSHAT and CDR2 is FNYEAQ (reference sequence).

Of note for this clone: This specimen includes other DNA sequences encoding the same CDR3. The chain has TRBV5-1 and TRBJ2-1; 7 positions match TRBD1. V gave up 5 bases and J gave up 1 base; unmatched junction bases: 9. Germline assignment: CDR1 SGHRS and CDR2 YFSETQ. This CDR3 is built from 16 residues. CDR3 bases: TGCGCCAGCAGTTTTGTCCCACAGGGGTCCTACAATGAGCAGTTCTTC. It specifies CASSFVPQGSYNEQFF.

This clone has more than one count but fewer than ten. The chain couples TRBV5-4 to TRBJ2-4; 8 bases agree with TRBD2. Germline CDR1 SGHNT, CDR2 YYREEE (reference sequence). The V segment lost 2 bases and the J segment 1 base; nucleotides outside the gene matches: 8. The CDR3 length is 17 residues. DNA for the CDR3: TGTGCCAGCAGCTTCCGGACTAGCTTGCGTGCCAAAAACATTCAGTACTTC. Translated: CASSFRTSLRAKNIQYF.

The chain recombines TRBV7-9 with TRBJ2-5, with D tentatively TRBD1 (5 bases). The V gene's germline CDR1 is SEHNR and CDR2 FQNEAQ (reference sequence). The CDR3 extends over 15 amino acids. V was shortened by 6 bases and J by 4 bases, with 18 bases between the two germline ends. The CDR3 DNA follows: TGTGCCAGCAGGGGCGGCAGGGAAAGGGGAGAGACCCAGTACTTC. Amino acids: CASRGGRERGETQYF. The complete variable domain, with remaining parts taken from reference TRBV7-9 and TRBJ2-5, reads DTGVSQNPRHKITKRGQNVTFRCDPISEHNRLYWYRQTLGQGPEFLTYFQNEAQLEKSRLLSDRFSAERPKGSFSTLEIQRTEQGDSAMYLCASRGGRERGETQYFGPGTRLLVL.

The chain couples TRBV6-1 to TRBJ1-5; 8 positions agree with TRBD1. Looked up from germline, CDR1 is MNHNS and CDR2 is SASEGT. V was clipped by 3 bases and J by 7 bases; unmatched bases: 5. The CDR3 is 14 amino acids. The CDR3 DNA reads TGTGCCAGCAGTGAGACAGGGGTTGTCCAGCCCCAGCATTTT. Translation: CASSETGVVQPQHF.

There are a few counts of this clone. J is TRBJ1-6 and V is TRBV2; perhaps TRBD1 as D (6 bases). Trimming stripped 7 bases from V and 4 bases from J, with 11 bases between. The CDR3 is made up of 14 amino acids. CDR1 is SNHLY and CDR2 is FYNNEI in the germline V gene. CDR3 in amino acids: CASTVGGYNSPLHF. Written as DNA, the CDR3 is TGTGCCAGCACCGTAGGGGGTTATAATTCACCCCTCCACTTT.

This clone has a handful of counts. The chain combines TRBV5-5 with TRBJ1-5; D not resolved. Trimming stripped 1 base from V and 7 bases from J, with 15 bases between. This CDR3 is 15 amino acids long. Germline V gene data show CDR1 as SGHKS and CDR2 as YYEKEE (reference sequence). Written as DNA, the CDR3 is TGTGCCAGCAGCTTGTCCGGGGATCCCAGACAGCCCCAGCATTTT. It yields the protein CASSLSGDPRQPQHF.

This chain links TRBV18 with TRBJ1-1; D perhaps matches TRBD1 (5 bases). CDR3 size: 16 residues. CDR1 is KGHSH, CDR2 LQKENI, per germline. Trimming shortened V by 6 bases and J by 0 bases, and 17 bases separated the two germline ends. CDR3 region: CASSPTRDSVNTEAFF. DNA for the CDR3: TGTGCCAGCTCCCCCACCAGGGACTCCGTGAACACTGAAGCTTTCTTT.

The V gene is TRBV19, the J gene TRBJ2-2; a possible D gene is TRBD1 (5 bases). The CDR3 spans 15 residues. Trimming took 5 bases from V and 8 from J, leaving 18 bases between them. In germline, CDR1 is LNHDA, CDR2 SQIVND (reference sequence). The DNA of the CDR3 is TGTGCCAGTAGTCGGGCCCAGGGTGCTAGGGGGGAGCTGTTTTTT. Translated: CASSRAQGARGELFF.

The rearrangement joins TRBV5-6 to TRBJ2-5, with TRBD2 matching over 13 bases. CDR1 and CDR2 from the germline V gene are SGHDT and YYEEEE. J was trimmed by 4 bases and V by 4 bases; bases with no gene match: 4. This CDR3 is built from 15 residues. The CDR3 spells CASSLGTSGAETQYF. The CDR3 DNA is TGTGCCAGCAGCCTTGGGACTAGCGGGGCAGAGACCCAGTACTTC.

This clone has only a few counts. The CDR3, as DNA: TGTGCCAGCAGTCCCTACGGTACCTATTCCTACGAGCAGTACTTC. Its translation is CASSPYGTYSYEQYF. The V call is TRBV6-5, the J call TRBJ2-7; D is ambiguous. The CDR3 runs to 15 residues. Trimming pared 5 bases from V and 1 base from J, leaving 15 bases between. The V gene's germline CDR1 is MNHEY and CDR2 SVGAGI.

The genes are TRBV15 and TRBJ1-2; TRBD1 aligns across 10 bases. The germline CDR1 and CDR2 sequences are LNHNV and YYDKDF (reference sequence). J lost 7 bases, V lost 4 bases, and 9 bases had no gene match. This CDR3 has 15 residues. CDR3 loop: CATSKIGGQGFGYTF. The CDR3 coding sequence is TGTGCCACCAGCAAAATCGGGGGACAGGGGTTTGGCTACACCTTC.

This clone occurred a few times. The chain joins TRBV2 to TRBJ2-7, with D maybe TRBD1 (5 bases). Looked up from germline, CDR1 is SNHLY and CDR2 is FYNNEI. Trimming cost V 3 bases and J 4 bases, with 13 bases left between them. The CDR3 is 14 residues long. The CDR3 sequence is CASSDIGVGYEQYF. CDR3 in DNA: TGTGCCAGCAGTGACATAGGGGTAGGGTACGAGCAGTACTTC.

The chain links TRBV11-2 to TRBJ2-2, with TRBD1 as a possible D gene (5 bases). Germline values: CDR1 SGHAT, CDR2 FQNNGV. The V gene lost 1 base and the J gene lost 7 bases, with 10 bases spanning the gap. This CDR3 region has 14 residues. CDR3 sequence (DNA): TGTGCCAGCAGCTTAGGGCAGGGTAACGGGGAGCTGTTTTTT. This gives the protein CASSLGQGNGELFF.

V and J are TRBV6-1 and TRBJ2-1; TRBD2 matches 12 bases. The CDR3 extends over 15 amino acids. The junction had 2 bases not matched to a gene; V was cut back by 2 bases and J by 6 bases. Looked up from germline, CDR1 is MNHNS and CDR2 is SASEGT. This CDR3 reads CASSERTSGINEQFF. DNA for the CDR3: TGTGCCAGCAGTGAACGGACTAGCGGGATCAATGAGCAGTTCTTC.

The chain links TRBV6-1 to TRBJ2-7; 8 bases agree with TRBD2. The junction had 10 bases not matched to a gene; V was cut back by 0 bases and J by 3 bases. Germline CDR1 reads MNHNS; CDR2 reads SASEGT. The CDR3 is 17 residues long. The chain's CDR3 is CASSEAVGLDRRYEQYF. As DNA, the CDR3 is TGTGCCAGCAGTGAAGCTGTGGGACTAGATCGACGCTACGAGCAGTACTTC.

Points on this clone: Different DNA sequences within this sample yield the same CDR3. The rearrangement uses TRBV6-1 and TRBJ2-7; weak D call: TRBD1 (5 bases). V lost 9 bases and J lost 2, with 11 bases in between. CDR3 length equals 12 residues. Germline V gene data show CDR1 as MNHNS and CDR2 as SASEGT. The CDR3 is CARRRQPYEQYF. Here the CDR3 DNA reads TGTGCCAGAAGGAGACAGCCCTACGAGCAGTACTTC.

This chain links TRBV4-1 with TRBJ2-1; 10 bases are shared with TRBD2. J was trimmed by 7 bases and V by 4 bases; bases with no gene match: 7. The CDR3 has 15 residues. The germline gives CDR1 MGHRA, CDR2 YSYEKL. DNA for the CDR3: TGCGCCAGCAGCCGTATAGGACTAGCGGCAAATGAGCAGTTCTTC. This codes for CASSRIGLAANEQFF.

This sequence joins TRBV29-1 and TRBJ2-3; weak D call: TRBD1 (7 bases). V was shortened by 5 bases and J by 6 bases, with 15 bases between the two germline ends. Germline V gene sequence: CDR1 SQVTM, CDR2 ANQGSEA. The CDR3 has 13 residues. The CDR3 nucleotides read TGCAGCGTTCGCGGGACAGCCTTTGATACGCAGTATTTT. This translates into CSVRGTAFDTQYF.

This clone was observed a handful of times. This chain links TRBV30 with TRBJ1-3; 7 bases map to TRBD1. The CDR3 sequence is 19 residues long. V lost 0 bases, J lost 8 bases, and 22 bases stayed unmatched. The germline CDR1 and CDR2 sequences are GTSNPN and SVGIG (reference sequence). CDR3 in DNA: TGTGCCTGGAGTGTACGGAGACCAACCCACAGGGGCCTGGGAGACACCATATATTTT. It specifies CAWSVRRPTHRGLGDTIYF.

The chain has TRBV5-1 and TRBJ1-1, with D perhaps matching TRBD1 (5 bases). The CDR3 length is 14 residues. The germline V gene has CDR1 SGHRS and CDR2 YFSETQ. Trimming shortened V by 4 bases and J by 2 bases, and 12 bases separated the two germline ends. The CDR3 DNA sequence: TGCGCCAGCAGCGCCCAACAGGTTAACACTGAAGCTTTCTTT. Protein product: CASSAQQVNTEAFF.

This clone has only a few counts. The chain joins TRBV7-2 to TRBJ1-1, with D unclear. CDR1 SGHTA and CDR2 FQGNSA come from the germline V gene. The V end lost 3 bases, the J end lost 1 base, and 15 bases lay between the germline ends. CDR3 length: 16 amino acids. CDR3 protein: CASSFGQRGGNTEAFF. CDR3 DNA: TGTGCCAGCAGCTTTGGTCAGCGGGGAGGGAACACTGAAGCTTTCTTT.

The chain recombines TRBV6-5 with TRBJ1-1, with a weak D call TRBD1 (6 bases). Germline V gene sequence: CDR1 MNHEY, CDR2 SVGAGI. This CDR3 spans 13 amino acids. Trimming pared 8 bases from V and 4 bases from J, leaving 14 bases between. The CDR3 nucleotides are TGTGCCAGCCTGGGGGGGCGAGGCACTGAAGCTTTCTTT. This translates into CASLGGRGTEAFF.

There are a few counts of this clone. The gene calls are TRBV6-1 and TRBJ2-7; 11 nucleotides line up with TRBD2. V lost 4 bases, J lost 5 bases, and 4 bases stayed unmatched. The CDR3 is 14 amino acids. Germline V gene data show CDR1 as MNHNS and CDR2 as SASEGT. The CDR3 DNA is TGTGCCAGCAGTGCGATAGCGGGAGGGCACGAGCAGTACTTC. Translated, it gives CASSAIAGGHEQYF.

This clone was detected a few times. The chain combines TRBV2 with TRBJ1-1, with D possibly matching TRBD1 (6 bases). CDR1 is SNHLY and CDR2 is FYNNEI in the germline V gene. This CDR3 has 14 amino acids. V lost 7 bases to trimming and J lost 3 bases, with 15 bases between them. CDR3 residues: CASKIGRGDTEAFF. Written as DNA, the CDR3 is TGTGCCAGCAAGATTGGCAGGGGAGACACTGAAGCTTTCTTT.

The V call is TRBV28, the J call TRBJ1-6; possibly TRBD1 for D (6 bases). CDR1 is MDHEN and CDR2 is SYDVKM in the germline V gene. This CDR3 is built from 14 residues. Trimming took off 5 bases at V and 10 bases at J, with 15 bases between the two ends. The CDR3 DNA reads TGTGCCAGCAGTGCCGGGACAATAGGCTCACCCCTCCACTTT. Translation gives CASSAGTIGSPLHF.